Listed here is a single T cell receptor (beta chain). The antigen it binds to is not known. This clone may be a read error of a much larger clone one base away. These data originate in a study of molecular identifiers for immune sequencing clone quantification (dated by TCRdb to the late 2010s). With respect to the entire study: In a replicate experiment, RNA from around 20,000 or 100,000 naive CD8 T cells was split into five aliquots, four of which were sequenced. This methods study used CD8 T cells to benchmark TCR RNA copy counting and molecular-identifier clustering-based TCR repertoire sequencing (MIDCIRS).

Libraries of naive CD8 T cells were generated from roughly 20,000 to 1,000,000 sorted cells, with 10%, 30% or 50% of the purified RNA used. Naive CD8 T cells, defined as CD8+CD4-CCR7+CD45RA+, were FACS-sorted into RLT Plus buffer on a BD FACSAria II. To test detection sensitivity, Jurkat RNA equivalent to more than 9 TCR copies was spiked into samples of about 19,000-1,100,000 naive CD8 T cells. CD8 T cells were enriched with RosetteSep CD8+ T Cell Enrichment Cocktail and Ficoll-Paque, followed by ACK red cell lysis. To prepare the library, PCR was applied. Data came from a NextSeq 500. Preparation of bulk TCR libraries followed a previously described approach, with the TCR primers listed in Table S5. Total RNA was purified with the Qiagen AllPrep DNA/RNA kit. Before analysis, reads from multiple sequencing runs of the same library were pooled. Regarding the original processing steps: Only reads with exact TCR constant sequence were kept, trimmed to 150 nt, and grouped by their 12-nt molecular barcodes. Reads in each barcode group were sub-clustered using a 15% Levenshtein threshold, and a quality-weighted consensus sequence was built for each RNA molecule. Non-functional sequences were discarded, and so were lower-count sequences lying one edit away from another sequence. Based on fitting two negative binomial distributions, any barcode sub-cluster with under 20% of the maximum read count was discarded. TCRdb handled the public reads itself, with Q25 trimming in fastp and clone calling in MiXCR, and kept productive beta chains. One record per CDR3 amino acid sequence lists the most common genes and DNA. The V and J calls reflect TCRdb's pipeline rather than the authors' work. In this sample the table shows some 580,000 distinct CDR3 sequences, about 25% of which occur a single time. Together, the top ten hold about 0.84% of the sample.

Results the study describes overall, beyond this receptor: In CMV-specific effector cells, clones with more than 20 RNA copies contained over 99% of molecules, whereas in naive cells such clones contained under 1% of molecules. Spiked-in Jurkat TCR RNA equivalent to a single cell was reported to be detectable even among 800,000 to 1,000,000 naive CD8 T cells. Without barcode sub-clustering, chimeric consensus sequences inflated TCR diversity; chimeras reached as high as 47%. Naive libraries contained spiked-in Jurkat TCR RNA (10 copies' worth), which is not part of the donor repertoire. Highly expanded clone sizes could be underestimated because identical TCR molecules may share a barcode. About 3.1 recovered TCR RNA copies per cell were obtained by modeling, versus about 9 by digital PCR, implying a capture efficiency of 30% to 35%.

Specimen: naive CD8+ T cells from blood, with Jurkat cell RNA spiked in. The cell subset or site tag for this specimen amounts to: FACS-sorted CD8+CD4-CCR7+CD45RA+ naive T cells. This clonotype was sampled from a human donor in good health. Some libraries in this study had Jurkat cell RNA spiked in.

The DNA reads as follows: TGTGCCGGCAACTATAGGGGGCATGGGGCCAACGTCCTGACTTTC. This encodes CAGNYRGHGANVLTF. This chain joins TRBV28 to TRBJ2-6; 7 junctional bases match TRBD1. The germline V gene provides CDR1 MDHEN and CDR2 SYDVKM. The CDR3 spans 15 residues, from the cysteine through the phenylalanine. The entry retains the CDR3 DNA only, 45 bases that are in frame from base 1. After removal of 11 bases from V and 3 bases from J, the junction retains 10 bases not matched to a gene.